This paragraph covers one T cell receptor beta chain sequence. The CDR3 covers 13 residues. The V and J ends lost 6 bases and 6 bases respectively, with 17 bases between them. Germline V CDR1 and CDR2: SQVTM, ANQGSEA. The data belong to a study of Graves' ophthalmopathy and Graves' hyperthyroidism. Amplification from RNA transcripts yielded the TCR beta CDR3 regions. RT-PCR with HTBI primers came first, then second-round multiplex PCR. Each CDR3 protein gets one entry after TCRdb re-called the multiplex PCR reads with MiXCR. In the table there are approximately 700,000 distinct CDR3 sequences, 40% of which are singletons.

The origin of this receptor is an adult man with Graves' ophthalmopathy. The sample consisted of peripheral blood. This rearrangement joins TRBV29-1 to TRBJ1-2, with D hard to call. The CDR3 loop reads CSVAQVPRDGYTF. DNA of the CDR3: TGCAGCGTGGCCCAGGTACCACGGGATGGCTACACCTTC.